These 17 T cell receptor beta chains were sequenced from one sample in a study of T cells after posttransplantation cyclophosphamide. The data were produced by immunoSEQ multiplex PCR, yet TCRdb's version contains in-frame clones alone and is incomplete. Singletons are absent from the sample, which has tens of thousands of clones. Sequences were obtained from PBMCs. The receptor set was obtained from a man aged 35 to 55 in good health, CMV-negative, and a related stem cell transplant donor.

Many counts were recorded for this clone. This CDR3 is also generated by other DNA sequences in the sample. The chain is built from TRBV18 and TRBJ2-7; 7 bases match TRBD1. Germline CDR1 reads KGHSH; CDR2 reads LQKENI. V was pared by 2 bases and J by 0 bases, with 4 bases of the junction left unmatched. This CDR3 is 15 amino acids long. The CDR3 nucleotides read TGTGCCAGCTCACCAGGGGCAGGGGGCTCCTACGAGCAGTACTTC. It yields the protein CASSPGAGGSYEQYF.

The table lists this clone with many counts. The chain links TRBV18 to TRBJ1-1; D perhaps matches TRBD1 (6 bases). Per germline, CDR1 KGHSH and CDR2 LQKENI. This CDR3 has 16 residues. V was clipped by 3 bases and J by 0 bases, with 14 bases between them. CDR3 nucleotide sequence: TGTGCCAGCTCACCGGGGTTAGGGGGAGTGAACACTGAAGCTTTCTTT. Its translation is CASSPGLGGVNTEAFF.

At least ten counts were recorded for this clone. V and J are TRBV5-1 and TRBJ2-4; maybe TRBD1 (6 bases). Germline V gene lookup returns CDR1 SGHRS and CDR2 YFSETQ. Trimming stripped 0 bases from V and 11 bases from J, with 9 bases between. The CDR3 extends over 12 amino acids. CDR3 region: CASSLDRVFQYF. The CDR3 DNA follows: TGCGCCAGCAGCTTGGACAGGGTCTTTCAGTACTTC. The full variable domain, completed using reference TRBV5-1 and TRBJ2-4, is KAGVTQTPRYLIKTRGQQVTLSCSPISGHRSVSWYQQTPGQGLQFLFEYFSETQRNKGNFPGRFSGRQFSNSRSEMNVSTLELGDSALYLCASSLDRVFQYFGAGTRLSVL.

Many counts were recorded for this clone. The V call is TRBV7-2, the J call TRBJ2-4, with 13 bases fitting TRBD2. Trimming at V came to 5 bases and at J to 11 bases, leaving 9 bases not matched to a gene. The CDR3 runs to 15 residues. Germline CDR1 SGHTA, CDR2 FQGNSA. CDR3 protein: CASSPGLAGVRVQYF. The CDR3 bases are TGTGCCAGCAGCCCTGGACTAGCGGGAGTGAGGGTTCAGTACTTC.

This clone was picked up many times. The chain carries TRBV27 and TRBJ1-1; 7 bases agree with TRBD1. Per germline, CDR1 MNHEY and CDR2 SMNVEV (reference sequence). There are 13 residues in the CDR3. Trimming cost V 6 bases and J 1 base; bases outside gene matches: 2. The CDR3 nucleotides read TGTGCCAGCAGCGCAGGGGGGAACACTGAAGCTTTCTTT. Amino acids: CASSAGGNTEAFF.

Ten or more counts support this clone. The chain has TRBV11-3 and TRBJ1-1; no clear D. Germline CDR1 is SGHNT and CDR2 is YENEEA. The CDR3 spans 17 residues. V lost 2 bases and J lost 6, with 22 bases in between. The CDR3 loop reads CASSLSGQRGRIAEAFF. CDR3 nucleotides: TGTGCCAGCAGCTTATCCGGGCAAAGAGGGCGGATCGCTGAAGCTTTCTTT.

This clone was detected many times. This chain uses TRBV7-8 with TRBJ2-5; possibly TRBD1 for D (6 bases). The germline CDR1 and CDR2 sequences are SGHVS and FQNEAQ. CDR3 length: 14 residues. V lost 5 bases to trimming and J lost 5 bases, with 15 bases between them. CDR3 sequence: CASSPRTDGETQYF. CDR3 bases: TGTGCCAGCAGCCCGAGGACAGACGGGGAGACCCAGTACTTC.

This clone was picked up many times. The V and J genes are TRBV5-1 and TRBJ1-3, with a possible D match to TRBD1 (5 bases). Per germline, CDR1 SGHRS and CDR2 YFSETQ. There are 15 residues in the CDR3. V lost 0 bases, J lost 0 bases, and 7 bases lay in between. The DNA for the CDR3 is TGCGCCAGCAGCTTGGGGGGCAGCTCTGGAAACACCATATATTTT. Its translation: CASSLGGSSGNTIYF.

The sample holds many counts of this clone. The chain couples TRBV9 to TRBJ2-3; D perhaps matches TRBD2 (5 bases). Trimming took off 2 bases at V and 2 bases at J, with 9 bases between the two ends. The germline V gene has CDR1 SGDLS and CDR2 YYNGEE. The CDR3 contains 14 residues. CDR3 in amino acids: CASSVALDTDTQYF. The CDR3 region has the DNA TGTGCCAGCAGCGTGGCACTAGACACAGATACGCAGTATTTT.

This clone occurred many times. The chain joins TRBV28 to TRBJ2-7; 9 nucleotides align to TRBD2. V gave up 6 bases and J gave up 0 bases; unmatched junction bases: 3. The CDR3 extends over 14 amino acids. The germline V gene encodes CDR1 MDHEN and CDR2 SYDVKM. The CDR3 loop is CASRRLAASYEQYF. The DNA for the CDR3 is TGTGCCAGCAGAAGACTAGCGGCCTCCTACGAGCAGTACTTC.

This clone was counted many times. The V and J genes are TRBV18 and TRBJ2-5; 9 nucleotides line up with TRBD2. The V segment lost 6 bases and the J segment 1 base; nucleotides outside the gene matches: 9. This CDR3 has 16 residues. CDR1 and CDR2 from the germline V gene are KGHSH and LQKENI. The CDR3 coding sequence is TGTGCCAGCTCGTCTTCTAGCGGGGCTACCCAAGAGACCCAGTACTTC. Translating it yields CASSSSSGATQETQYF.

This clone has just a few counts. The chain couples TRBV18 to TRBJ2-5; D unclear. The J call is uncertain, as TRBJ2-7 better fits the DNA end. Germline lookup yields CDR1 KGHSH and CDR2 LQKENI. CDR3 length: 16 residues. The CDR3 DNA reads TGTGCCAGCTCACCACAACAGTCTATCCAGCCCTACGAGCAGTACTTC. Its protein product is CASSPQQSIQPYEQYF.

In this sample, this clone turned up many times. The rearrangement joins TRBV2 to TRBJ1-5; tentatively, D is TRBD1 (5 bases). The CDR3 totals 13 residues. V lost 6 bases and J 4 bases, leaving 10 bases between the germline ends. Germline assignment: CDR1 SNHLY and CDR2 FYNNEI. CDR3 bases: TGTGCCAGCAGGCCAGGACAAAATCAGCCCCAGCATTTT. As protein: CASRPGQNQPQHF.

This clone showed up many times. The rearrangement uses TRBV5-1 and TRBJ2-7; 7 nucleotides line up with TRBD2. The length of the CDR3 is 16 residues. Unmatched junction bases numbered 8, after V lost 0 bases and J lost 2 bases. In germline, CDR1 is SGHRS, CDR2 YFSETQ. The CDR3 loop reads CASSLGSRGVTYEQYF. The CDR3 DNA is TGCGCCAGCAGCTTGGGGAGCCGGGGGGTTACCTACGAGCAGTACTTC.

In this sample, this clone turned up many times. The V and J genes are TRBV6-5 and TRBJ2-4, with 7 bases lining up with TRBD1. This CDR3 is built from 15 residues. The germline V gene has CDR1 MNHEY and CDR2 SVGAGI. The trim removed 6 bases at V and 0 bases at J, leaving 5 bases unmatched. The CDR3 DNA reads TGTGCCAGCAGCCCGGACAGGTTAGCCAAAAACATTCAGTACTTC. It translates to CASSPDRLAKNIQYF.

This clone was found many times. The genes are TRBV6-5 and TRBJ2-3; no reliable D call. V gave up 6 bases and J gave up 5 bases, with 12 bases separating them. The CDR3 loop spans 13 amino acids. Germline-derived CDR1 and CDR2 are MNHEY and SVGAGI. The CDR3 nucleotides are TGTGCCAGCAGAGGCTACGACAAAGATACGCAGTATTTT. Its translation is CASRGYDKDTQYF.

This clone was counted many times. The V gene is TRBV5-4, the J gene TRBJ1-3; D uncertain. Trimming removed 1 base at V and 0 bases at J, with 11 bases between. This CDR3 is 16 amino acids long. Germline-derived CDR1 and CDR2 are SGHNT and YYREEE (reference sequence). The CDR3 is CASSLISASSGNTIYF. In DNA form, the CDR3 reads TGTGCCAGCAGCTTGATTTCGGCTAGCTCTGGAAACACCATATATTTT.